The 16 T cell receptor beta chains below were found in one sample sequenced in a study of T cell repertoires in cytomegalovirus infection. Each CDR3 protein gets one entry after TCRdb re-called the reads with MiXCR. The sample holds 570,000 or so distinct CDR3 sequences; 40% are singletons and the top ten take about 46%. No antigen has been assigned to these receptors. Sample: cultured PBMCs, taken from culture after CMV antigen stimulation. These receptors came from a human donor in good health (CMV status not recorded). Some clones in this sample may be carry-over from other donors' samples.

This clonotype was seen a handful of times. This chain uses TRBV7-2 with TRBJ2-7, with TRBD1 as a possible D gene (7 bases). Trimming left V 4 bases short and J 4 bases short, with 17 bases between. This CDR3 comprises 15 residues. Germline values: CDR1 SGHTA, CDR2 FQGNSA. The CDR3 region has the DNA TGTGCCAGCAGCTCTGACAGGGACTCTTCGTACGAGCAGTACTTC. This translates into CASSSDRDSSYEQYF. The full variable domain, in which reference TRBV7-2 and TRBJ2-7 provide the parts outside the CDR3, is GAGVSQSPSNKVTEKGKDVELRCDPISGHTALYWYRQSLGQGLEFLIYFQGNSAPDKSGLPSDRFSAERTGGSVSTLTIQRTQQEDSAVYLCASSSDRDSSYEQYFGPGTRLTVT.

This clonotype was counted between two and nine times. V is TRBV7-2 and J is TRBJ1-2; D not resolved. The V gene's germline CDR1 is SGHTA and CDR2 FQGNSA. Trimming left V 3 bases short and J 0 bases short, with 11 bases between. The CDR3 is 15 residues long. CDR3 sequence reads: CASSFKGQTNYGYTF. The DNA of the CDR3 is TGTGCCAGCAGCTTTAAAGGGCAGACTAACTATGGCTACACCTTC.

This clonotype was counted only a few times. This rearrangement joins TRBV2 to TRBJ1-3; D not resolved. CDR3 length: 14 residues. Per germline, CDR1 SNHLY and CDR2 FYNNEI. The germline V and J ends were trimmed by 9 bases and 0 bases, with 12 bases remaining between them. This chain's CDR3 is CARSDGRSGNTIYF. The DNA of the CDR3 is TGTGCCAGGTCGGACGGCCGCTCTGGAAACACCATATATTTT.

This clonotype has only a few counts. This chain uses TRBV12-3 or TRBV12-4 with TRBJ1-4, with D tentatively TRBD1 (5 bases). Trimming pared 6 bases from V and 5 bases from J, leaving 13 bases between. The CDR3 runs to 14 residues. The CDR3 loop reads CASSLGVDNEKLFF. As DNA, the CDR3 is TGTGCCAGCAGCCTGGGGGTTGACAATGAAAAACTGTTTTTT.

The chain recombines TRBV7-6 with TRBJ2-3, with D possibly being TRBD1 (5 bases). CDR1 is SGHVS and CDR2 is FNYEAQ in the germline V gene. Trimming cost V 0 bases and J 2 bases, with 6 bases left between them. The CDR3 totals 14 residues. The CDR3 spells CASSLADNTDTQYF. In DNA, the CDR3 is TGTGCCAGCAGCTTAGCGGACAACACAGATACGCAGTATTTT.

The J gene is TRBJ2-7, the V gene TRBV12-3 or TRBV12-4, with 7 bases that match TRBD2. V lost 8 bases to trimming and J lost 4 bases; unmatched junction nucleotides: 11. The CDR3 has 14 amino acids. The CDR3 nucleotides are TGTGCCAGCGCTTATACGGGAGGTTCGTACGAGCAGTACTTC. Protein product: CASAYTGGSYEQYF.

The genes are TRBV7-9 and TRBJ1-1, with 10 bases identical to TRBD1. Trimming cost V 2 bases and J 5 bases; bases outside gene matches: 5. The CDR3 consists of 15 residues. CDR1 is SEHNR, CDR2 FQNEAQ, per germline (reference sequence). The CDR3 reads CASSLPTGGPTEAFF. The CDR3 DNA is TGTGCCAGCAGCTTACCGACAGGGGGCCCAACTGAAGCTTTCTTT.

This clonotype was seen a handful of times. This chain links TRBV7-9 with TRBJ2-5; TRBD1 matches at 7 bases. This CDR3 is built from 15 residues. CDR1 is SEHNR, CDR2 FQNEAQ, per germline (reference sequence). Germline trimming cut 5 bases from V and 2 bases from J; bases unmatched to any gene: 8. This CDR3 is CASSPQRGQQETQYF. The CDR3 coding sequence is TGTGCCAGCAGCCCCCAAAGGGGACAGCAAGAGACCCAGTACTTC.

The V call is TRBV7-2, the J call TRBJ1-1; TRBD1 matches at 8 bases. The CDR3 runs to 16 residues. CDR1 SGHTA and CDR2 FQGNSA come from the germline V gene. V gave up 1 base and J gave up 4 bases; unmatched junction bases: 8. This CDR3 reads CASSLGWTGSVTEAFF. Here the CDR3 DNA reads TGTGCCAGCAGCTTAGGATGGACAGGGTCGGTCACTGAAGCTTTCTTT.

CDR3 sequence reads: CASSQDVENRRNEKLFF. The DNA of the CDR3 is TGTGCCAGCAGCCAAGATGTAGAAAACAGGCGGAATGAAAAACTGTTTTTT. This chain connects TRBV4-2 to TRBJ1-4, with D possibly being TRBD1 (5 bases). Trimming left V 0 bases short and J 5 bases short, with 16 bases between. The CDR3 is made up of 17 amino acids. CDR1 is LGHNA, CDR2 YNFKEQ, per germline.

The genes are TRBV6-5 and TRBJ1-3; no definite D call. Looked up from germline, CDR1 is MNHEY and CDR2 is SVGAGI. CDR3 length: 14 amino acids. V was clipped by 0 bases and J by 4 bases, with 7 bases between them. The CDR3 here is CASSYSADGNTIYF. The CDR3 DNA reads TGTGCCAGCAGTTACTCGGCAGACGGAAACACCATATATTTT.

The genes are TRBV10-3 and TRBJ1-5, with TRBD1 as a possible D gene (5 bases). Trimming shortened V by 10 bases and J by 2 bases, and 15 bases separated the two germline ends. The length of the CDR3 is 14 residues. From germline, CDR1 is ENHRY and CDR2 SYGVKD. The CDR3 bases are TGTGCCAGCGGGAGGGACGTCGGCAATCAGCCCCAGCATTTT. Its translation is CASGRDVGNQPQHF.

The J gene is TRBJ1-5, the V gene TRBV20-1; a weak D match, TRBD1 (5 bases). There are 13 residues in the CDR3. CDR1 and CDR2 from the germline V gene are DFQATT and SNEGSKA (reference sequence). The V end lost 3 bases, the J end lost 1 base, and 7 bases lay between the germline ends. CDR3 residues: CSARGDSNQPQHF. The CDR3 bases are TGCAGTGCTAGGGGGGACAGCAATCAGCCCCAGCATTTT.

The J gene is TRBJ2-1, the V gene TRBV7-2, with D tentatively TRBD1 (6 bases). This CDR3 has 14 residues. Germline V gene lookup returns CDR1 SGHTA and CDR2 FQGNSA. Trimming removed 1 base from V and 6 bases from J, with 10 bases in between. The CDR3 sequence: CASSLDRVSNEQFF. The CDR3 DNA sequence: TGTGCCAGCAGCTTAGACAGGGTATCCAATGAGCAGTTCTTC.

This clonotype was observed a handful of times. The chain has TRBV28 and TRBJ1-5; D unresolved. V was cut by 3 bases and J by 6 bases, with 15 bases left in between. Germline CDR1 MDHEN, CDR2 SYDVKM. The CDR3 runs to 15 residues. The CDR3 bases are TGTGCCAGCAGTTTCGCCTTTTACTCAATTCAGCCCCAGCATTTT. As protein: CASSFAFYSIQPQHF. The full variable domain, in which reference TRBV28 and TRBJ1-5 provide the parts outside the CDR3, is DVKVTQSSRYLVKRTGEKVFLECVQDMDHENMFWYRQDPGLGLRLIYFSYDVKMKEKGDIPEGYSVSREKKERFSLILESASTNQTSMYLCASSFAFYSIQPQHFGDGTRLSIL.

The CDR3 DNA sequence: TGTGCCCGGTTGGGGGCCGGAACCTATGGCTACACCTTC. It codes for CARLGAGTYGYTF. This sequence joins TRBV7-2 and TRBJ1-2, with a tentative D call TRBD1 (6 bases). This CDR3 is built from 13 residues. V was clipped by 11 bases and J by 4 bases, with 17 bases between them. Germline assignment: CDR1 SGHTA and CDR2 FQGNSA. The full variable domain, in which reference TRBV7-2 and TRBJ1-2 provide the parts outside the CDR3, is GAGVSQSPSNKVTEKGKDVELRCDPISGHTALYWYRQSLGQGLEFLIYFQGNSAPDKSGLPSDRFSAERTGGSVSTLTIQRTQQEDSAVYLCARLGAGTYGYTFGSGTRLTVV.